What follows are 18 T cell receptor beta chains derived from one specimen sequenced in a study of CD8 T cells in ankylosing spondylitis. TCRdb re-derived calls from the 5' RACE reads in MiXCR, one entry per CDR3 protein. The data show a few hundred thousand distinct CDR3 sequences, around 10% seen once. The material sequenced was blood, either unsorted or a sorted T cell fraction (not recorded which). Every receptor here comes from a male donor with ankylosing spondylitis or in good health (not recorded which).

At least ten counts were recorded for this clonotype. The DNA of the CDR3 is TGTGCCAGCAGCTTAGGGGGACAGGCCTCCTACGAGCAGTACTTC. It encodes CASSLGGQASYEQYF. The V and J genes are TRBV7-6 and TRBJ2-7; 8 nucleotides agree with TRBD1. V trimming: 1 base; J trimming: 0 bases; junction bases outside the gene matches: 2. The CDR3 sequence is 15 residues long. From germline, CDR1 is SGHVS and CDR2 FNYEAQ.

This clonotype was detected a few times. V is TRBV5-5 and J is TRBJ2-1; D may correspond to TRBD1 or TRBD2 (5 bases each). The germline V and J ends were trimmed by 2 bases and 11 bases, with 14 bases remaining between them. The germline gives CDR1 SGHKS, CDR2 YYEKEE (reference sequence). The CDR3 covers 13 residues. DNA of the CDR3: TGTGCCAGCAGCTTAGAGGGGTCCCCGCAGCAGTTCTTC. This encodes CASSLEGSPQQFF.

In this sample, this clonotype is medium-sized (0.01 to 0.1%). The chain employs TRBV11-2 and TRBJ1-3; no clear D. CDR3 length: 17 amino acids. V lost 4 bases and J 1 base, leaving 17 bases between the germline ends. CDR1 and CDR2 (germline): SGHAT, FQNNGV. Here the CDR3 DNA reads TGTGCCAGCAGCTCCGACACGGTTGGAGGTTCTGGAAACACCATATATTTT. Translation: CASSSDTVGGSGNTIYF.

This clonotype has ten or more counts. The genes are TRBV4-1 and TRBJ2-3; TRBD2 matches 13 bases. This CDR3 has 16 residues. The V gene end was trimmed by 4 bases and the J gene end by 10 bases; junction bases not matched to a gene: 11. Germline V gene data show CDR1 as MGHRA and CDR2 as YSYEKL. The DNA for the CDR3 is TGCGCCAGCAGCCGTACGGGACTAGCGGGGTTAGAGGCGCAGTATTTT. It translates to CASSRTGLAGLEAQYF.

Ten or more counts support this clonotype. In DNA form, the CDR3 reads TGTGCCACCAGCAGCGAAGGCCAGGGAGGGGAAAAACTGTTTTTT. Its translation: CATSSEGQGGEKLFF. This chain uses TRBV15 with TRBJ1-4; maybe TRBD1 (5 bases). Germline V CDR1 and CDR2: LNHNV, YYDKDF (reference sequence). Trimming removed 3 bases from V and 8 bases from J, with 16 bases in between. The CDR3 has 15 amino acids. Full variable domain (rest looked up from reference TRBV15 and TRBJ1-4): DAMVIQNPRYQVTQFGKPVTLSCSQTLNHNVMYWYQQKSSQAPKLLFHYYDKDFNNEADTPDNFQSRRPNTSFCFLDIRSPGLGDTAMYLCATSSEGQGGEKLFFGSGTQLSVL.

This chain links TRBV27 with TRBJ2-3; perhaps TRBD1 as D (6 bases). This CDR3 is built from 15 residues. CDR1 is MNHEY and CDR2 is SMNVEV in the germline V gene (reference sequence). Trimming left V 5 bases short and J 1 base short, with 13 bases between. The CDR3, as DNA: TGTGCCAGCAGTAAGGTGGGGGCCCGCACAGATACGCAGTATTTT. It translates to CASSKVGARTDTQYF.

This clonotype was detected ten times or more. The V call is TRBV28, the J call TRBJ2-7; 9 nucleotides align to TRBD1. The CDR3 contains 17 residues. V shed 4 bases, J shed 4 bases, and the junction held 14 bases outside the gene matches. The germline V gene has CDR1 MDHEN and CDR2 SYDVKM. The CDR3 sequence is CASSSTIGTGSPYEQYF. The CDR3 DNA is TGTGCCAGCAGTTCCACAATAGGGACAGGGAGTCCGTACGAGCAGTACTTC.

V gene TRBV7-2 combines with J gene TRBJ2-3, with D possibly matching TRBD2 (5 bases). This CDR3 spans 16 amino acids. Trimming took off 5 bases at V and 0 bases at J, with 15 bases between the two ends. Germline CDR1 is SGHTA and CDR2 is FQGNSA. The CDR3 reads CASSVLGRGSTDTQYF. CDR3 DNA: TGTGCCAGCAGCGTTTTAGGACGGGGAAGCACAGATACGCAGTATTTT.

This clonotype was counted between two and nine times. The chain combines TRBV5-1 with TRBJ2-3, with 11 bases lining up with TRBD2. CDR3 length equals 15 residues. Germline V gene data show CDR1 as SGHRS and CDR2 as YFSETQ. The junction had 4 bases not matched to a gene; V was cut back by 6 bases and J by 1 base. CDR3 coding DNA: TGCGCCAGCAACCCGACTAGCGGGGGCACAGATACGCAGTATTTT. Protein product: CASNPTSGGTDTQYF.

This clonotype was recorded a few times. The CDR3 ends on some other residue instead of the conserved phenylalanine or tryptophan, so this is likely a read error. The limits of the CDR3 on the DNA are not certain, so only TCRdb's listed CDR3 is given. The chain uses TRBV24-1 and TRBJ1-1; TRBD1, as called in the table, went unchecked against the DNA. Germline CDR1 reads KGHDR; CDR2 reads SFDVKD. A total of 8 residues make up the CDR3, ends included. The chain's CDR3 is CATSDRPP.

This clonotype was recorded many times. The chain combines TRBV5-6 with TRBJ2-7, with D perhaps matching TRBD1 or TRBD2 (5 bases each). This CDR3 has 13 amino acids. Trimming removed 2 bases from V and 7 bases from J, with 13 bases in between. Germline V gene lookup returns CDR1 SGHDT and CDR2 YYEEEE. CDR3 coding DNA: TGTGCCAGCAGCTTCTACGGGGCCAGGGAGCAGTACTTC. It codes for CASSFYGAREQYF.

With respect to this clonotype: An end of the junction does not agree with germline; a read error may underlie this. The chain links TRBV5-1 to TRBJ2-7; 10 positions match TRBD2. CDR1 and CDR2 from the germline V gene are SGHRS and YFSETQ. The CDR3 runs to 15 residues. The CDR3 DNA follows: TGCGCCAGCAGCTTTTTAGCGGGAGGCGAGGACGAGCAGTGCTTC. Protein product: CASSFLAGGEDEQCF.

This clonotype was detected a few times. Here the CDR3 reads CASSRRTSVTGIAYEQYF. CDR3 DNA sequence: TGTGCCAGCAGCCGCCGGACTAGCGTTACGGGAATTGCCTACGAGCAGTACTTC. The rearrangement joins TRBV4-2 to TRBJ2-7; 9 bases are a match to TRBD2. Germline V gene data show CDR1 as LGHNA and CDR2 as YNFKEQ. The length of the CDR3 is 18 residues. Trimming at V came to 4 bases and at J to 2 bases, leaving 15 bases not matched to a gene.

V and J are TRBV24-1 and TRBJ2-7, with TRBD1 matching over 8 bases. J lost 3 bases, V lost 5 bases, and 5 bases had no gene match. The germline V gene encodes CDR1 KGHDR and CDR2 SFDVKD. The CDR3 has 14 amino acids. The CDR3 region is CATSGRDRSYEQYF. The CDR3 bases are TGTGCCACCAGTGGAAGGGACAGGAGCTACGAGCAGTACTTC.

This clonotype was seen a few times. The chain has TRBV7-9 and TRBJ2-7; no clear D gene. Germline loops: CDR1 SEHNR, CDR2 FQNEAQ (reference sequence). The CDR3 runs 13 residues. V dropped 5 bases and J dropped 6 bases, with 14 bases sitting between them. The CDR3 DNA is TGTGCCAGCAGCCAAAACCGCCTTGGCGAGCAGTACTTC. Translated, it gives CASSQNRLGEQYF.

This clonotype has only a few counts. V gene TRBV6-2 or TRBV6-3 combines with J gene TRBJ2-7, with 9 bases matching TRBD1. Germline loops: CDR1 MNHEY, CDR2 SVGEGT. The CDR3 loop spans 15 amino acids. The junction had 2 bases not matched to a gene; V was cut back by 2 bases and J by 0 bases. CDR3: CASSYGDRDSYEQYF. The DNA for the CDR3 is TGTGCCAGCAGTTACGGGGACAGGGACTCCTACGAGCAGTACTTC.

The V call is TRBV6-1, the J call TRBJ2-3, with D possibly matching TRBD1 (6 bases). This CDR3 contains 16 residues. Germline CDR1 MNHNS, CDR2 SASEGT. V dropped 4 bases and J dropped 1 base, with 15 bases sitting between them. DNA for the CDR3: TGTGCCAGCAGTGGTCGGACAGTACAAGGCACAGATACGCAGTATTTT. Protein sequence: CASSGRTVQGTDTQYF.

Comment on this clonotype: With a much larger clone just one base away, this may be a read error. The V gene is TRBV27, the J gene TRBJ1-1, with unresolved D. Germline loops: CDR1 MNHEY, CDR2 SMNVEV (reference sequence). The CDR3 covers 13 residues. Trimming pared 7 bases from V and 0 bases from J, leaving 9 bases between. CDR3 protein: CASKHGLNTEAFF. The CDR3 region has the DNA TGTGCCAGCAAACACGGGTTGAACACTGAAGCTTTCTTT.